The rows below give T cell receptor beta chains drawn from one sample of a study of CD8 T cells in Susac syndrome. TCRdb recomputed calls from the immunoSEQ multiplex PCR reads with MiXCR, one row per CDR3 protein. The repertoire holds 100,000 to 150,000 distinct CDR3 sequences, about 93% seen once, with 0.2% to 0.25% in the top ten. Sequencing was performed on CD8+ T cells from PBMCs. The receptor set was obtained from a human donor with Susac syndrome. Each CDR3 is given with its conserved first and last residue. The D gene is left open where the match is weak. Size tells how often a clone was seen (once, few, many) or the class of an expanded clone, and some rows leave it out.

v_gene	j_gene	abundance	d_gene	CDR3nt	CDR3aa
TRBV6-5	TRBJ2-2	-	-	TGTGCCAGCAGTTACTCGCTGGGTACCGGGGAGCTGTTTTTT	CASSYSLGTGELFF
TRBV7-9	TRBJ2-7	once	-	TGTGCCAGCAGCTTAGTTGTGCAGGACTCCTACGAGCAGTACTTC	CASSLVVQDSYEQYF
TRBV12-5	TRBJ2-7	-	-	TGTGCTAGTGGTTCACCTAGACTCCCATTTTACGAGCAGTACTTC	CASGSPRLPFYEQYF
TRBV20-1	TRBJ1-1	-	-	TGCAGTGCCGCGGGGAACACTGAAGCTTTCTTT	CSAAGNTEAFF
TRBV29-1	TRBJ1-2	-	TRBD1	TGCAGCGTTGAAGGGGACAGCGTTACCTATGGCTACACCTTC	CSVEGDSVTYGYTF
TRBV11-2	TRBJ2-1	-	-	TGTGCCAGCAGCTTAGGTGCAGGGGCCACCCTCTACAATGAGCAGTTCTTC	CASSLGAGATLYNEQFF
TRBV27	TRBJ1-1	-	-	TGTGCCAGCAGTTTAGGGCGGGGGACTGAAGCTTTCTTT	CASSLGRGTEAFF
TRBV28	TRBJ2-4	-	-	TGTGCCAGCAGTTTTAACAGGGAATTTGATGACAAAAACATTCAGTACTTC	CASSFNREFDDKNIQYF
TRBV12-5	TRBJ1-2	-	TRBD1	TGTGCTAGTGGTTTGGTAGGACAGGGAAGAGGCTACACCTTC	CASGLVGQGRGYTF
TRBV19	TRBJ2-1	-	-	TGTGCCAGTAGTATACGTTGGGACAATGAGCAGTTCTTC	CASSIRWDNEQFF
TRBV9	TRBJ2-1	-	-	TGTGCCAGCAGCGTATTCGCCGAGGGTTACAATGAGCAGTTCTTC	CASSVFAEGYNEQFF
TRBV29-1	TRBJ2-7	-	TRBD1	TGCAGCGCTGGGACAGGGGTGACCTACGAGCAGTACTTC	CSAGTGVTYEQYF
TRBV5-1	TRBJ2-7	-	-	TGCGCCAGCAGCTGGAACAGGGCCAACGAGCAGTACTTC	CASSWNRANEQYF
TRBV13	TRBJ2-7	-	-	TGTGCCAGCAGTGATCTGTGGGGCGAGCAGTACTTC	CASSDLWGEQYF
TRBV9	TRBJ1-3	-	TRBD1	TGTGCCAGCAGCGTAGAAGGGACAGGGGACGGAAACACCATATATTTT	CASSVEGTGDGNTIYF
TRBV19	TRBJ1-1	-	-	TGTGCCAGTTTTAGGTCTACACAGACTGAAGCTTTCTTT	CASFRSTQTEAFF
TRBV7-8	TRBJ2-2	-	-	TGTGCCAGCAGCTTAGTTGAGTTCGGGGAGCTGTTTTTT	CASSLVEFGELFF
TRBV6-2/TRBV6-3	TRBJ2-1	-	-	TGTGCCAGCAGTTACTCGACGCGCCGAGAGCAGTTCTTC	CASSYSTRREQFF
TRBV3-1	TRBJ1-5	-	TRBD1	TGTGCCAGCAGCCAAGGGACAGGGAATCAGCCCCAGCATTTT	CASSQGTGNQPQHF
TRBV19	TRBJ1-1	-	-	TGTGCCAGTAGTATCAGCGCGGAGGGTTGGACTGAAGCTTTCTTT	CASSISAEGWTEAFF
TRBV5-1	TRBJ1-2	-	-	TGCGCCAGCAGCTTGGCTCAGGGTGCTAACTATGGCTACACCTTC	CASSLAQGANYGYTF
TRBV14	TRBJ2-7	-	TRBD1	TGTGCCAGCAGCCTCGACAGGGCCCCCTACGAGCAGTACTTC	CASSLDRAPYEQYF
TRBV24-1	TRBJ2-1	-	-	TGTGCCACCAGTGATTTGGGTCTCCGGTCCGATCAGTTCTTC	CATSDLGLRSDQFF
TRBV7-2	TRBJ2-4	-	TRBD1	TGTGCCAGCAGCTCACAAGGACAGGGAGAGTGGGACATTCAGTACTTC	CASSSQGQGEWDIQYF
TRBV4-1	TRBJ1-5	-	-	TGCGCCAGCAGCCAAGAGACCGGGACACCCAATCAGCCCCAGCATTTT	CASSQETGTPNQPQHF
TRBV20-1	TRBJ2-7	-	-	TGCAGTGCCCCGGGGTACGGGGATGGGACCTACGAGCAGTACTTC	CSAPGYGDGTYEQYF
TRBV19	TRBJ1-4	-	-	TGTGCCAGTAGTTCGACAGCAGCAACTAATGAAAAACTGTTTTTT	CASSSTAATNEKLFF
TRBV4-1	TRBJ1-3	-	-	TGCGCCAGCAGCCAAGATGAGGGGGTTGGAAACACCATATATTTT	CASSQDEGVGNTIYF
TRBV5-4	TRBJ2-7	-	-	TGTGCCAGCAGCTTGTCCCCAGGGATCGAGCAGTACTTC	CASSLSPGIEQYF
TRBV30	TRBJ2-7	-	-	TGTGCCTGGAGTGTTAGTCCCCTCTACGAGCAGTACTTC	CAWSVSPLYEQYF
TRBV5-5	TRBJ2-7	-	-	TGTGCCAGCAGCCCGGTTGGATACGAGCAGTACTTC	CASSPVGYEQYF
TRBV27	TRBJ2-7	-	TRBD1	TGTGCCAGCAGTTCATACCGGGACAGGGGGATGTACGAGCAGTACTTC	CASSSYRDRGMYEQYF
TRBV19	TRBJ2-1	-	-	TGTGCCAGTGCTCTAGGGGTGGGGCAGTTCTTC	CASALGVGQFF
TRBV12-3/TRBV12-4	TRBJ1-4	-	-	TGTGCCAGCAGTGCCCACGCGGCAACTAATGAAAAACTGTTTTTT	CASSAHAATNEKLFF
TRBV9	TRBJ1-1	-	-	TGTGCCAGCAGCGTGGGGGGGAGCACTGAAGCTTTCTTT	CASSVGGSTEAFF
TRBV29-1	TRBJ2-7	-	TRBD1	TGCGGAATAAGACAGGGGGGCTACGAGCAGTACTTC	CGIRQGGYEQYF
TRBV20-1	TRBJ2-1	-	-	TGCAGTGCTAGGTCCGGGAGTGGTGATGAGCAGTTCTTC	CSARSGSGDEQFF
TRBV28	TRBJ2-7	-	-	TGTGCCAGCAGTTTGTATTCGGACCACTCCTACGAGCAGTACTTC	CASSLYSDHSYEQYF
TRBV12-3/TRBV12-4	TRBJ2-7	few	TRBD1	TGTGCCAGCAGTCGGGACAGGGGGGACGAGCAGTACTTC	CASSRDRGDEQYF
TRBV30	TRBJ2-3	-	-	TGTGCCTGGGCTACCTTGGACAGCTTCACAGATACGCAGTATTTT	CAWATLDSFTDTQYF
TRBV30	TRBJ2-7	few	-	TGTGCCTGGAGCGGAACAGCCTACGAGCAGTACTTC	CAWSGTAYEQYF
TRBV13	TRBJ2-1	-	TRBD1	TGTGCCAGCAGCTCAGATCTGGACAGGGAGGAGTTCTTC	CASSSDLDREEFF